Below are 4 T cell receptor beta chains sequenced from a single sample in a study of blood T cell repertoires in COVID-19. The table came from immunoSEQ multiplex PCR; TCRdb's copy has only in-frame clones and leaves some out. The profile covers some 180,000 clones, with about 80% appearing a single time and roughly 2% taken by the ten largest. What was sequenced was peripheral blood. These receptors originate from a woman older than 75 with acute or convalescent COVID-19.

The chain recombines TRBV7-3 with TRBJ2-3; 13 nucleotides line up with TRBD2. Losses at the gene ends were 4 bases for V and 5 bases for J; bases not matched to a gene: 6. CDR1 SGHTA and CDR2 FQGTGA come from the germline V gene. The CDR3 runs 16 residues. CDR3 region: CASSSTSGGAGDTQYF. For the CDR3, the DNA is TGTGCCAGCAGCTCCACTAGCGGGGGGGCCGGAGATACGCAGTATTTT.

This chain joins TRBV3-1 (or the pseudogene TRBV3-2) and TRBJ2-2; D is undetermined. The CDR3 covers 13 residues. Per germline, CDR1 LGHDT and CDR2 YNNKEL (reference sequence). The ends were cut back, 4 bases at V and 5 bases at J, with 8 bases in the middle. In DNA form, the CDR3 reads TGTGCCAGCAGCCCCGAGGTTACCGGGGAGCTGTTTTTT. Protein: CASSPEVTGELFF.

V and J are TRBV7-6 and TRBJ2-5; TRBD1 matches at 9 bases. The ends lost 5 bases at V and 2 bases at J; junction bases unmatched: 6. CDR1 is SGHVS and CDR2 is FNYEAQ in the germline V gene. The CDR3 covers 15 residues. CDR3 in amino acids: CASSLGGQGQETQYF. As DNA, the CDR3 is TGTGCCAGCAGCCTTGGGGGACAGGGACAAGAGACCCAGTACTTC.

CDR3: CASSTGPHSGNTIYF. DNA of the CDR3: TGTGCCAGTAGTACAGGCCCTCACTCTGGAAACACCATATATTTT. J is TRBJ1-3 and V is TRBV19; unclear D gene. Germline loops: CDR1 LNHDA, CDR2 SQIVND (reference sequence). This CDR3 comprises 15 residues. V shed 4 bases and J shed 0 bases, with 10 bases lying between them.